A single TCR beta chain is shown here with its context. The sample has other DNA sequences that encode this CDR3 too. This entry is derived from a study of T cell changes during pregnancy in multiple sclerosis. The data were produced by immunoSEQ multiplex PCR, yet TCRdb's version contains in-frame clones alone and is incomplete. The sample includes about 50,000 clones, more than 85% seen only once; the top ten take nearly 0.4%. The sequence was collected from a female donor with multiple sclerosis, enrolled in a pregnancy study. Material: CD4+ T cells from peripheral blood mononuclear cells, obtained after pregnancy.

CDR3 in DNA: TGCAGCGTTGGCCGGTCTAACTATGGCTACACCTTC. This codes for CSVGRSNYGYTF. The chain couples TRBV29-1 to TRBJ1-2; no definite D call. Between the trimmed V and J ends, which lost 4 bases and 0 bases, there was a span of 6 bases. The CDR3 is made up of 12 amino acids. Germline CDR1 is SQVTM and CDR2 is ANQGSEA. Combining the CDR3 with reference TRBV29-1 and TRBJ1-2 gives the whole variable domain SAVISQKPSRDICQRGTSLTIQCQVDSQVTMMFWYRQQPGQSLTLIATANQGSEATYESGFVIDKFPISRPNLTFSTLTVSNMSPEDSSIYLCSVGRSNYGYTFGSGTRLTVV.